This T cell receptor (beta chain) was recovered during a study of CD8+ T cells in alopecia areata. Study summary: Tofacitinib lasted 6 to 18 months, then 6 months off drug.

cDNA prepared by RNA extraction and subsequent reverse transcription served as the template for sequencing. Libraries were prepared by immunoSEQ multiplex PCR; TCRdb keeps only in-frame clonotypes and omits some of them. This sample has approximately 100,000 clones; 55% to 75% occur once, and the top ten carry 16%. Broader study findings: Researchers say the link of baseline CD8+ expansion to response remains uncertain, with one nonresponder. Numerous clones, expanded in lesions, remained in scalp and blood during tofacitinib. Tofacitinib significantly decreased scalp clonality and expanded CD8+ clones among top 100.

As to this clone: What it binds is not known.

Treatment here: oral pan-JAK inhibitor, 5-10 mg twice daily. There are 12 residues in the CDR3. CDR1 and CDR2 from the germline V gene are LNHDA and SQIVND (reference sequence). Trimming stripped 7 bases from V and 1 base from J, with 7 bases between. The chain recombines TRBV19 with TRBJ1-1; no definite D call. This sequence originates from a human donor with alopecia areata. Source: CD8+ T cells sorted from blood, taken at week 56, from a patient treated with tofacitinib. Here the CDR3 reads CASIAGNTEAFF. Written as DNA, the CDR3 is TGTGCCAGTATAGCGGGGAACACTGAAGCTTTCTTT.